These T cell receptor beta chains were read from a single sample in a study of graft-versus-host responses after intestinal transplantation. No antigen has been identified for these receptors. Using immunoSEQ multiplex PCR, the repertoire was profiled, and TCRdb retains in-frame clones only, with some absent. The table lists about 130,000 clones, around nine tenths of them singletons. Sequencing used unstimulated CD4+ T cells sorted from spleen or lymph node cells, obtained before intestinal transplant. The receptors stem from a human donor who received an intestinal transplant. The CDR3 runs from the conserved cysteine through the conserved F or W. The D gene is left open where the match is weak. Expanded clones are given a class, and other clones once, few, many or no size at all.

d_call,clone_size,v_call,j_call,cdr3_nt,cdr3_aa
.,.,TRBV30,TRBJ2-7,TGTGCCTGGAAAACACCGGGCCCCACCTACGAGCAGTACTTC,CAWKTPGPTYEQYF
.,.,TRBV5-8,TRBJ1-5,TGTGCCAGCAGCTTGGACCCAGGGAGAGTGTTACAGCCCCAGCATTTT,CASSLDPGRVLQPQHF
.,.,TRBV13,TRBJ1-1,TGTGCCAGCAGCTCACGCCGGAGGGACCACACTGAAGCTTTCTTT,CASSSRRRDHTEAFF
.,.,TRBV5-4,TRBJ1-4,TGTGCCAGCAGCTTGCAGGGTCGGGATGAAAAACTGTTTTTT,CASSLQGRDEKLFF
TRBD2,.,TRBV15,TRBJ2-1,TGTGCCACCAGCAGAGCCACTAGCGGCGAGCAGTTCTTC,CATSRATSGEQFF
TRBD2,once,TRBV7-3,TRBJ2-7,TGTGCCAGCAGCCCCGGACTAGCGGGAACCCACCGGAGCGAGCAGTACTTC,CASSPGLAGTHRSEQYF
TRBD1,.,TRBV11-2,TRBJ2-1,TGTGCCAGCAGCTCGGACAGGGGCTCCTACAATGAGCAGTTCTTC,CASSSDRGSYNEQFF
.,.,TRBV27,TRBJ1-2,TGTGCCAGCAGTTTATCTCCTCCGGGCAGTGGCTACACCTTC,CASSLSPPGSGYTF
.,.,TRBV7-9,TRBJ2-5,TGTGCCAGCAGCCAACCTCGGACAGCGTACCAAGAGACCCAGTACTTC,CASSQPRTAYQETQYF
.,.,TRBV5-1,TRBJ2-7,TGCGCCAGCAGCTTGGGGGACGGGGCCTTTACCTACGAGCAGTACTTC,CASSLGDGAFTYEQYF
.,.,TRBV5-1,TRBJ2-5,TGCGCCAGCAGCTTGGGCAGTGTCCACCAAGAGACCCAGTACTTC,CASSLGSVHQETQYF
TRBD1,.,TRBV7-2,TRBJ2-5,TGTGCCAGCAGGTCAGGGGGCCGGGAGACCCAGTACTTC,CASRSGGRETQYF
TRBD1,.,TRBV28,TRBJ1-1,TGTGCCAGCAGTATCGGGACAGGGGCCATGAACACTGAAGCTTTCTTT,CASSIGTGAMNTEAFF
.,.,TRBV28,TRBJ1-1,TGTGCCAGCAGTCCGTCCGTGGGGGAGAACACTGAAGCTTTCTTT,CASSPSVGENTEAFF
.,.,TRBV7-3,TRBJ2-1,TGTGCCAGCAGCTTAATGGGGACCGGAGTCCATGAGCAGTTCTTC,CASSLMGTGVHEQFF
TRBD1,.,TRBV29-1,TRBJ2-1,TGCAGCGTTGAAGGGGGGACAGGGGTATACAATGAGCAGTTCTTC,CSVEGGTGVYNEQFF
.,.,TRBV20-1,TRBJ1-2,TGCAGTGCTAGTAGAACTCAGGGCTACACCTTC,CSASRTQGYTF
.,.,TRBV11-1,TRBJ1-1,TGTGCCAGCAGCCGGGCAAGAGGGAGGGCTGAAGCTTTCTTT,CASSRARGRAEAFF
.,.,TRBV7-8,TRBJ1-1,TGTGCCAGCAGTACGGCGGAGAACACTGAAGCTTTCTTT,CASSTAENTEAFF
TRBD2,.,TRBV28,TRBJ2-1,TGTGCCAGCAGTACCCTAGCGGGAGTATCCTACAATGAGCAGTTCTTC,CASSTLAGVSYNEQFF
TRBD1,.,TRBV13,TRBJ2-3,TGTGCCAGCAGCCGTGAACCGGGACAGGGGTGGATGGCTACGCAGTATTTT,CASSREPGQGWMATQYF
.,.,TRBV9,TRBJ1-4,TGTGCCAGCAGCGTAGATGGGGAAAAACTGTTTTTT,CASSVDGEKLFF
.,.,TRBV6-1,TRBJ2-7,TGTGCCAGCAGTGAATCCAGGGACGGGGAGCAGTACTTC,CASSESRDGEQYF
.,.,TRBV6-1,TRBJ1-5,TGTGCCAGCACCGAACGGGGGCTTGGTCAGCCCCAGCATTTT,CASTERGLGQPQHF
TRBD2,.,TRBV4-3,TRBJ2-7,TGCGCCAGCAGCCAATTCCTAGCGGGCGAGCAGTACTTC,CASSQFLAGEQYF
TRBD2,.,TRBV6-6,TRBJ2-7,TGTGCCAGCAGTTACCAAGCGGGAGGTGGCGAGCAGTACTTC,CASSYQAGGGEQYF
.,.,TRBV4-3,TRBJ2-7,TGCGCCAGCAGCCAAGCTAACCTCTACTACGAGCAGTACTTC,CASSQANLYYEQYF
TRBD2,once,TRBV5-6,TRBJ2-1,TGTGCCAGCAGCTTGACTAGCGGGAGGATCCACAATGAGCAGTTCTTC,CASSLTSGRIHNEQFF
TRBD2,.,TRBV5-4,TRBJ2-1,TGTGCCAGCAGCTCTGTTACCGGGACTAACTCCTACAATGAGCAGTTCTTC,CASSSVTGTNSYNEQFF
TRBD2,few,TRBV27,TRBJ2-7,TGTGCCAGCAGTTTAAGAGCGGGAGTCGACGAGCAGTACTTC,CASSLRAGVDEQYF
.,.,TRBV2,TRBJ2-3,TGTGCCAGCAGGTCGCGCCGGCTAGGAAACACAGATACGCAGTATTTT,CASRSRRLGNTDTQYF
TRBD2,.,TRBV4-1,TRBJ2-7,TGCGCCAGCAGCCAATCAAGGACTAGCGGAACCTACGAGCAGTACTTC,CASSQSRTSGTYEQYF
TRBD1,.,TRBV28,TRBJ1-4,TGTGCCAGCAGTTTAGTTTTGACAGGGGGCGCCGCAACTAATGAAAAACTGTTTTTT,CASSLVLTGGAATNEKLFF
.,.,TRBV5-6,TRBJ2-1,TGTGCCAGCAGCTTCGGAAATAACTACAATGAGCAGTTCTTC,CASSFGNNYNEQFF
TRBD1,.,TRBV30,TRBJ1-2,TGTGCCCTAGGGGGCGCGGACTATGGCTACACCTTC,CALGGADYGYTF
TRBD1,.,TRBV9,TRBJ2-7,TGTGCCAGCAGCTACTCCGGGACAGAGTCCTACGAGCAGTACTTC,CASSYSGTESYEQYF
.,.,TRBV19,TRBJ2-7,TGTGCCAGTAGTATGAAGTCCATACTGGGGAGGAGGGTAGTTAGCTCCTACGAGCAGTACTTC,CASSMKSILGRRVVSSYEQYF
.,.,TRBV6-5,TRBJ1-1,TGTGCCAGCAGACGTGTTGTAAGGGGAACTGAAGCTTTCTTT,CASRRVVRGTEAFF
.,once,TRBV9,TRBJ1-1,TGTGCCAGCAGCGTAGCGGCGAACACTGAAGCTTTCTTT,CASSVAANTEAFF
TRBD2,.,TRBV4-1,TRBJ2-7,TGCGCCAGCAGCCAATGGGTGGCTAGCGGGTCCTACGAGCAGTACTTC,CASSQWVASGSYEQYF
.,.,TRBV30,TRBJ2-3,TGTGCCTATACGACAGGGCTAGCGGATACGCAGTATTTT,CAYTTGLADTQYF
.,.,TRBV19,TRBJ2-3,TGTGCCAGTAGTATGGCGCTGGCGGATACGCAGTATTTT,CASSMALADTQYF
.,.,TRBV7-2,TRBJ1-4,TGTGCCAGACCCGTTTCTCGTGGGGGAACTAATGAAAAACTGTTTTTT,CARPVSRGGTNEKLFF
.,.,TRBV27,TRBJ2-3,TGTGCCAGCAGACTCGGGTATTTCACTAGCACAGATACGCAGTATTTT,CASRLGYFTSTDTQYF
.,.,TRBV30,TRBJ2-3,TGTGCCTGGAGTGTCTCAGATACGCAGTATTTT,CAWSVSDTQYF